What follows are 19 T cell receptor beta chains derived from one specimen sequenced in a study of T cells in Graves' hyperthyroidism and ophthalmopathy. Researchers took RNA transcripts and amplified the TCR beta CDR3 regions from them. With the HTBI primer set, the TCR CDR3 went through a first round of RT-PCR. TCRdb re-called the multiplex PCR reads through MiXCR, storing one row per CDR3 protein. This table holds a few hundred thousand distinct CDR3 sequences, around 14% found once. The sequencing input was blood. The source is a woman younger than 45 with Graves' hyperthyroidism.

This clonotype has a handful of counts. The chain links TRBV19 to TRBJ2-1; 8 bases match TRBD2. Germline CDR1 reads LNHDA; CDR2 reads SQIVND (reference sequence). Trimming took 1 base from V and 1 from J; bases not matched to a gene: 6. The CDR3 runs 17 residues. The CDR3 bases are TGTGCCAGTAGTATAGTCGGTAGCGGGGTGTCCTACAATGAGCAGTTCTTC. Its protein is CASSIVGSGVSYNEQFF.

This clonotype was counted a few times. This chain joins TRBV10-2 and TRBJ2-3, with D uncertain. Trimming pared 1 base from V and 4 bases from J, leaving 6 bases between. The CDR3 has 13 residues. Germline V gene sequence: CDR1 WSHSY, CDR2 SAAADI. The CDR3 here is CASSEWSSDTQYF. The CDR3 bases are TGCGCCAGCAGTGAGTGGAGCTCAGATACGCAGTATTTT.

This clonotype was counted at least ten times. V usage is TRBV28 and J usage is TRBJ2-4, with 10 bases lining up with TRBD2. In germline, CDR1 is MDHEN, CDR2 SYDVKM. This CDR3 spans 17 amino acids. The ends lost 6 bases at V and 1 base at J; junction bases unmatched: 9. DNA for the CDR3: TGTGCCAGCAGAGAGGAGACTAGCGGGTCGGCCAAAAACATTCAGTACTTC. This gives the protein CASREETSGSAKNIQYF.

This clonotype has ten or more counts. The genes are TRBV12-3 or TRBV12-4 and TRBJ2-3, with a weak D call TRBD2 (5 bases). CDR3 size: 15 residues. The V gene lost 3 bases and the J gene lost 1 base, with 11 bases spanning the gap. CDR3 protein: CASSFGGTRTDTQYF. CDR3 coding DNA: TGTGCCAGCAGTTTCGGAGGTACCCGCACAGATACGCAGTATTTT.

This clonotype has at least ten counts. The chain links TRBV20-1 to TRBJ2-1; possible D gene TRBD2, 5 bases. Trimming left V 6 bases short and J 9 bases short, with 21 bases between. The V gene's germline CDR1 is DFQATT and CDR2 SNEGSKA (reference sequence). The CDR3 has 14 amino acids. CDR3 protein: CSAPRGLPSSEQFF. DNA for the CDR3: TGCAGTGCCCCTCGCGGACTCCCTTCGAGTGAGCAGTTCTTC.

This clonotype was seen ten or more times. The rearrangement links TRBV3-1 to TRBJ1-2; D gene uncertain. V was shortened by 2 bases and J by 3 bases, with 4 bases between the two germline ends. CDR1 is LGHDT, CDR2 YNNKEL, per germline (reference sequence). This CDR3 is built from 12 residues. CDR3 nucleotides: TGTGCCAGCAGCCAACAAGACTATGGCTACACCTTC. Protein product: CASSQQDYGYTF.

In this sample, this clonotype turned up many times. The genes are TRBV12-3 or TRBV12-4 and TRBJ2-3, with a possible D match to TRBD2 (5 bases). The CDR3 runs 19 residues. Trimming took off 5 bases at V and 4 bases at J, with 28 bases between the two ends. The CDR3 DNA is TGTGCCAGCAGTACCAATGACTGGGAACTAGAACATAGGGCAGATACGCAGTATTTT. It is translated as CASSTNDWELEHRADTQYF.

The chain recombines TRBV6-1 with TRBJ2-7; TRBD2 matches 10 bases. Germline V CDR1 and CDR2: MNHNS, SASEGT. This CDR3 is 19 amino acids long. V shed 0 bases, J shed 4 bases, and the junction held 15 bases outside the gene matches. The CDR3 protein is CASSEAGTSDLTGPYEQYF. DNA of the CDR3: TGTGCCAGCAGTGAAGCCGGGACTAGCGACCTTACGGGGCCGTACGAGCAGTACTTC.

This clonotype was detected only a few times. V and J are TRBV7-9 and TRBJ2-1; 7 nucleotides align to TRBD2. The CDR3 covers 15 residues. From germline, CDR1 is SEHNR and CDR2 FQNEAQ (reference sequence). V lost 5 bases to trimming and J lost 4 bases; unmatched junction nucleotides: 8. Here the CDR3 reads CASSTRTSDYNEQFF. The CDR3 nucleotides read TGTGCCAGCAGCACCCGAACTAGCGATTACAATGAGCAGTTCTTC. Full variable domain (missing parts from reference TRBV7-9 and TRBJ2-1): DTGVSQNPRHKITKRGQNVTFRCDPISEHNRLYWYRQTLGQGPEFLTYFQNEAQLEKSRLLSDRFSAERPKGSFSTLEIQRTEQGDSAMYLCASSTRTSDYNEQFFGPGTRLTVL.

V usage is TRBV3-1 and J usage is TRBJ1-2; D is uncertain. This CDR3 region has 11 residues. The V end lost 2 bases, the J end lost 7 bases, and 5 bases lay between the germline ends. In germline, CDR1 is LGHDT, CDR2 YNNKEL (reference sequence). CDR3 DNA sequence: TGTGCCAGCAGCCAAAGTTCTGGCTACACCTTC. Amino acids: CASSQSSGYTF.

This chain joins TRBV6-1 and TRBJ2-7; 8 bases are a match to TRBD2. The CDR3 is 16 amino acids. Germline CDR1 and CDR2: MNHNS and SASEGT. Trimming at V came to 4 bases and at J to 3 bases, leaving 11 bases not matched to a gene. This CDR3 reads CASSGRGIAGNYEQYF. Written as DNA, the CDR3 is TGTGCCAGCAGTGGCCGGGGGATAGCGGGGAACTACGAGCAGTACTTC.

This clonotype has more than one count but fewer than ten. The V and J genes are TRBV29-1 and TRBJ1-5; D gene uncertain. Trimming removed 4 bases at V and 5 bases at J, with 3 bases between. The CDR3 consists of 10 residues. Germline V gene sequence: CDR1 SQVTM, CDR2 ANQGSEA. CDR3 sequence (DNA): TGCAGCGTTGGAGATCAGCCCCAGCATTTT. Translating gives CSVGDQPQHF.

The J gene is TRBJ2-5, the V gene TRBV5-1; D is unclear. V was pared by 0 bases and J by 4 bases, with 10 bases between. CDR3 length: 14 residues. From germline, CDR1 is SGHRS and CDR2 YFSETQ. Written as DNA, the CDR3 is TGCGCCAGCAGCTTGGCAGGCCAGAGAGAGACCCAGTACTTC. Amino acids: CASSLAGQRETQYF. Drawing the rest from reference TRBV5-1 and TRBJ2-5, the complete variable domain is KAGVTQTPRYLIKTRGQQVTLSCSPISGHRSVSWYQQTPGQGLQFLFEYFSETQRNKGNFPGRFSGRQFSNSRSEMNVSTLELGDSALYLCASSLAGQRETQYFGPGTRLLVL.

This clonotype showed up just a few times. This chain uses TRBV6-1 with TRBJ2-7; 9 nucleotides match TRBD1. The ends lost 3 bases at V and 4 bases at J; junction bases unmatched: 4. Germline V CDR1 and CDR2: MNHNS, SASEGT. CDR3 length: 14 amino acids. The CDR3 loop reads CASSDGTGIYEQYF. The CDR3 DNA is TGTGCCAGCAGTGATGGGACAGGGATTTACGAGCAGTACTTC.

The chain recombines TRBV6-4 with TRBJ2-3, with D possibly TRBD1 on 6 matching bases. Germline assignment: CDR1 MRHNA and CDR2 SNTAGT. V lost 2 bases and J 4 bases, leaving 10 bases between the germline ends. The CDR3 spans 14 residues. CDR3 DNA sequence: TGTGCCAGCAGTGACCAGGGGATCGCAGATACGCAGTATTTT. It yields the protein CASSDQGIADTQYF.

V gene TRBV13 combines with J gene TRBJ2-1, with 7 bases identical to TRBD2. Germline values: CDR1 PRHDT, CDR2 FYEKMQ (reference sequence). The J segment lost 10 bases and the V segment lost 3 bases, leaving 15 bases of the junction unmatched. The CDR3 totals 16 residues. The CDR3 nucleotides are TGTGCCAGCAGCTTGGGGCTAGCGGAAGGGCCTGGCGAGCAGTTCTTC. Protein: CASSLGLAEGPGEQFF.

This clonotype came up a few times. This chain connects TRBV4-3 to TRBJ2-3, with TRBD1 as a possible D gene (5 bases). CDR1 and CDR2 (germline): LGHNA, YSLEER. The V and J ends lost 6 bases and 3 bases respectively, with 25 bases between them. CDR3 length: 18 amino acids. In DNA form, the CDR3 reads TGCGCCAGCAGTCCAAGATGGTTGGGGCCGCTAAGAACAGATACGCAGTATTTT. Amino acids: CASSPRWLGPLRTDTQYF.

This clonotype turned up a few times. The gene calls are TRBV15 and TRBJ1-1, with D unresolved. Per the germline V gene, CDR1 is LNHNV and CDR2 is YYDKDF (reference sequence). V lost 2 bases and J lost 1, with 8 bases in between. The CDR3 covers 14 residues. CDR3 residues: CATSRLTQNTEAFF. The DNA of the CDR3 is TGTGCCACCAGCAGATTAACACAGAACACTGAAGCTTTCTTT.

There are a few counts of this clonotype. The CDR3 sequence is CASSMTGGQQPQHF. The DNA of the CDR3 is TGTGCCAGCAGCATGACAGGGGGCCAGCAGCCCCAGCATTTT. The chain combines TRBV2 with TRBJ1-5, with 10 bases matching TRBD1. The CDR3 consists of 14 residues. The ends lost 6 bases at V and 7 bases at J; junction bases unmatched: 6. Germline lookup yields CDR1 SNHLY and CDR2 FYNNEI. Full variable domain (outside the CDR3, taken from reference TRBV2 and TRBJ1-5): EPEVTQTPSHQVTQMGQEVILRCVPISNHLYFYWYRQILGQKVEFLVSFYNNEISEKSEIFDDQFSVERPDGSNFTLKIRSTKLEDSAMYFCASSMTGGQQPQHFGDGTRLSIL.